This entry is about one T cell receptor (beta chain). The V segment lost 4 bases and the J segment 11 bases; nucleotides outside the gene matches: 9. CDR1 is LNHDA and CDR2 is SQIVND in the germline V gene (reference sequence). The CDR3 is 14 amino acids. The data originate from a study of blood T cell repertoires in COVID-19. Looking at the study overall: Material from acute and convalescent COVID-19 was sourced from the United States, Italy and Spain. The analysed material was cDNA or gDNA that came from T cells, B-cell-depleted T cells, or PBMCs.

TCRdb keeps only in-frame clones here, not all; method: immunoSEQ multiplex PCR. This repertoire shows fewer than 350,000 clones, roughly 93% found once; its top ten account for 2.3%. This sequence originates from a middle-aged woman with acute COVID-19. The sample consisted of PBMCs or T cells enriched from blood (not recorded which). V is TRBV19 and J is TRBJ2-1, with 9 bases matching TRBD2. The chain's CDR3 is CASSSGGGTGKQFF. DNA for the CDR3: TGTGCCAGTAGTAGCGGGGGGGGAACCGGGAAGCAGTTCTTC. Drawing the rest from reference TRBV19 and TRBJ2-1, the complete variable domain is DGGITQSPKYLFRKEGQNVTLSCEQNLNHDAMYWYRQDPGQGLRLIYYSQIVNDFQKGDIAEGYSVSREKKESFPLTVTSAQKNPTAFYLCASSSGGGTGKQFFGPGTRLTVL.